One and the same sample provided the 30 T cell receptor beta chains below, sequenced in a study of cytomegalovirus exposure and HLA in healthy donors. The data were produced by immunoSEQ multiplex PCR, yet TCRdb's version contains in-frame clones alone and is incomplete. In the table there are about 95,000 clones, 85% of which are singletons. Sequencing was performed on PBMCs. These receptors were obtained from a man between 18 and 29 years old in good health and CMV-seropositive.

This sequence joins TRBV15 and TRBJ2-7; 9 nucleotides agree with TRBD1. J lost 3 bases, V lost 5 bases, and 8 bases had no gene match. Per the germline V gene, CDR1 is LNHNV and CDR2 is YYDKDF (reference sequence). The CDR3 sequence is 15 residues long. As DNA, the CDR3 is TGTGCCACCAGCCCCACAGGGGGCGCTTTCTACGAGCAGTACTTC. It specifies CATSPTGGAFYEQYF.

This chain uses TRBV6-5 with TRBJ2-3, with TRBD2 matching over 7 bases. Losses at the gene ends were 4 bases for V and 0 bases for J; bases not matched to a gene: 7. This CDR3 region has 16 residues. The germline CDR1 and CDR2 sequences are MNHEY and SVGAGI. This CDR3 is CASSSGRLPSTDTQYF. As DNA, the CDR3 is TGTGCCAGCAGTTCCGGGAGGCTTCCTAGCACAGATACGCAGTATTTT.

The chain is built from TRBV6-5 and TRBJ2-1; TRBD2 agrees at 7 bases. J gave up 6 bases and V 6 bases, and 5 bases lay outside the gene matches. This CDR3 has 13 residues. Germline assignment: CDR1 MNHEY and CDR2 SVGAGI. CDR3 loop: CASRPTSANEQFF. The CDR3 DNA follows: TGTGCCAGCAGGCCCACTAGCGCCAATGAGCAGTTCTTC.

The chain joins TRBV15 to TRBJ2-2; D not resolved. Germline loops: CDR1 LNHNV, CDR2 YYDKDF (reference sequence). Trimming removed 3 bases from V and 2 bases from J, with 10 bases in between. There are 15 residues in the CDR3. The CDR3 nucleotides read TGTGCCACCAGCAGCGGGTCCAGAAACACCGGGGAGCTGTTTTTT. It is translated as CATSSGSRNTGELFF.

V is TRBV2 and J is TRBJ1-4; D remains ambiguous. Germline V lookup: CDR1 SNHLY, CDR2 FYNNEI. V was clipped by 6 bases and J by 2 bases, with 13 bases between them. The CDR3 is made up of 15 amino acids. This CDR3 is CASSPVGLTNEKLFF. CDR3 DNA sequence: TGTGCCAGCAGCCCGGTTGGACTGACTAATGAAAAACTGTTTTTT.

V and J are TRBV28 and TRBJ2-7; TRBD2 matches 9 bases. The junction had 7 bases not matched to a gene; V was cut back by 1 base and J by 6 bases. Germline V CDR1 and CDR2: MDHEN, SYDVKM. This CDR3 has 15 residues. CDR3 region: CASSLFPGTSFEQYF. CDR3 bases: TGTGCCAGCAGTTTATTTCCCGGGACTAGCTTCGAGCAGTACTTC.

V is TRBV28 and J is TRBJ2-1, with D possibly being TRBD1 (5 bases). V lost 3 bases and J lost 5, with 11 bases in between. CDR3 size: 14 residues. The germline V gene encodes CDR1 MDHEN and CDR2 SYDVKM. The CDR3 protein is CASSFLGRNNEQFF. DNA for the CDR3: TGTGCCAGCAGTTTCTTGGGGCGGAACAATGAGCAGTTCTTC.

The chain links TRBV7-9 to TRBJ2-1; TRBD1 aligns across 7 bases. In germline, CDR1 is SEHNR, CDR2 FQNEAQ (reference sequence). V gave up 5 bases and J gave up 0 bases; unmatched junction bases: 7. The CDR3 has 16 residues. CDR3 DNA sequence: TGTGCCAGCAGCCAGCGGACAGGATTCTCCTACAATGAGCAGTTCTTC. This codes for CASSQRTGFSYNEQFF.

CDR3 in DNA: TGTGCCAGTAGTATCGGAGGGGGCTCGAAAATCACTGAAGCTTTCTTT. Amino acids: CASSIGGGSKITEAFF. The rearrangement uses TRBV19 and TRBJ1-1; 7 nucleotides match TRBD1. From germline, CDR1 is LNHDA and CDR2 SQIVND (reference sequence). V lost 3 bases, J lost 4 bases, and 11 bases stayed unmatched. The CDR3 runs to 16 residues.

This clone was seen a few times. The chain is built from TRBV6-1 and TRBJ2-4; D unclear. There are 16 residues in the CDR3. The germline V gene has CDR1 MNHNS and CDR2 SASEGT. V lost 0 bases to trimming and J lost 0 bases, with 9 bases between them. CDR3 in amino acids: CASSEASSLAKNIQYF. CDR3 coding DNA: TGTGCCAGCAGTGAAGCCTCCAGTCTAGCCAAAAACATTCAGTACTTC.

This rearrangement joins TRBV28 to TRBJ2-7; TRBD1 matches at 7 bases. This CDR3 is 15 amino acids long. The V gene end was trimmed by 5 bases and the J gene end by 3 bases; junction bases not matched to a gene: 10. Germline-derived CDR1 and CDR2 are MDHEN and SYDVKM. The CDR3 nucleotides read TGTGCCAGCAGTGCGCGCCCCCGGGACAGCTACGAGCAGTACGTC. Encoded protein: CASSARPRDSYEQYV.

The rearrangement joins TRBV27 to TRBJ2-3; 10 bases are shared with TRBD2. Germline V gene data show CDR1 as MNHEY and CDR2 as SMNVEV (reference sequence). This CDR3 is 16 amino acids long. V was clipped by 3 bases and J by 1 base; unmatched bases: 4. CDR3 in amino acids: CASSLFLAGGTDTQYF. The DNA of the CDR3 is TGTGCCAGCAGTTTGTTTCTAGCGGGAGGCACAGATACGCAGTATTTT.

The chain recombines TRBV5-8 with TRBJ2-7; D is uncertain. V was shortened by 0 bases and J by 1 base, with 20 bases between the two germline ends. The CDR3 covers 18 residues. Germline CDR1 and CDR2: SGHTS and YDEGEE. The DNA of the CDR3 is TGTGCCAGCAGCTTGGCCTGGTCTTTATCAGACACTTCCTACGAGCAGTACTTC. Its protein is CASSLAWSLSDTSYEQYF.

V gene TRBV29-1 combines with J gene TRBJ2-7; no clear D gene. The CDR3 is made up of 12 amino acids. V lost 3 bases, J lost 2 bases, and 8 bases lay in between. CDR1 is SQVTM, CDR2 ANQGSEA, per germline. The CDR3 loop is CSVESSAYEQYF. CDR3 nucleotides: TGCAGCGTTGAGTCGTCAGCCTACGAGCAGTACTTC.

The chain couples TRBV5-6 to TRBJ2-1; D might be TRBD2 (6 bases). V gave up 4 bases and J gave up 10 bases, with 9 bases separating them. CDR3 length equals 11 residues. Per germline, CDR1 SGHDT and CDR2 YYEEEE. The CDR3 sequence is CASSGGEEQFF. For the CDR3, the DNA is TGTGCCAGCAGCGGAGGGGAGGAGCAGTTCTTC.

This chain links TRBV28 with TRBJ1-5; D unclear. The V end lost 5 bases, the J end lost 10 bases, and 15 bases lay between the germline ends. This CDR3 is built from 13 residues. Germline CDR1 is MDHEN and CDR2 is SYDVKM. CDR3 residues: CASSPPSVRPQHF. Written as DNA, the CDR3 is TGTGCCAGCAGTCCACCTTCGGTAAGACCCCAGCATTTT.

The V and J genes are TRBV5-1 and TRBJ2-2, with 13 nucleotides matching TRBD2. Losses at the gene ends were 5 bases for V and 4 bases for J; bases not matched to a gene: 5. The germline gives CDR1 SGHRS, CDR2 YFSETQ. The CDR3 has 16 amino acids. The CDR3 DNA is TGCGCCAGCAGTTGGACTAGCGGGAGTGGCACCGGGGAGCTGTTTTTT. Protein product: CASSWTSGSGTGELFF. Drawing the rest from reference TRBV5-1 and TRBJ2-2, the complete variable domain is KAGVTQTPRYLIKTRGQQVTLSCSPISGHRSVSWYQQTPGQGLQFLFEYFSETQRNKGNFPGRFSGRQFSNSRSEMNVSTLELGDSALYLCASSWTSGSGTGELFFGEGSRLTVL.

CDR3 residues: CASSITGCANQPQHF. The CDR3 region has the DNA TGTGCCAGCAGCATAACAGGGTGCGCCAATCAGCCCCAGCATTTT. The chain recombines TRBV21-1 with TRBJ1-5; TRBD1, as called in the table, went unchecked against the DNA. TRBV21-1 is shown as a pseudogene. CDR3 size: 15 residues.

For the CDR3, the DNA is TGTGCCAGCAGTGTGACAGGGGCCTATGGCTACACCTTC. Its translation: CASSVTGAYGYTF. The chain uses TRBV6-5 and TRBJ1-2; TRBD1 agrees at 8 bases. Losses at the gene ends were 5 bases for V and 4 bases for J; bases not matched to a gene: 3. CDR3 size: 13 residues. Germline V gene sequence: CDR1 MNHEY, CDR2 SVGAGI.

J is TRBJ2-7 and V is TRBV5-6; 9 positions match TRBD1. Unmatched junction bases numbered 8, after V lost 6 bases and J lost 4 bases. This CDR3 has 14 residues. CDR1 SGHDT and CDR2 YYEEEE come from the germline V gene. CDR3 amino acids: CASTVGTGWYEQYF. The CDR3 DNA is TGTGCCAGCACCGTGGGGACAGGGTGGTACGAGCAGTACTTC.

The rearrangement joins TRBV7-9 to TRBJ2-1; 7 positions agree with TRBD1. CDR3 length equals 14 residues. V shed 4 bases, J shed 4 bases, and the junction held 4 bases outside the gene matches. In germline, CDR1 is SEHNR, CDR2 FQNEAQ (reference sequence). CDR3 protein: CASSSGQAYNEQFF. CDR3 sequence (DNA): TGTGCCAGCAGCTCTGGACAGGCTTACAATGAGCAGTTCTTC.

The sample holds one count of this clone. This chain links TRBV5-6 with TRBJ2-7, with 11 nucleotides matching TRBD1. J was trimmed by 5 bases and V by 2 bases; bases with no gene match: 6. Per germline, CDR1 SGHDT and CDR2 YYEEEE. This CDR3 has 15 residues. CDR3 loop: CASSFRDRGSDEQYF. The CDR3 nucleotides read TGTGCCAGCAGCTTCCGGGACAGGGGGAGCGACGAGCAGTACTTC. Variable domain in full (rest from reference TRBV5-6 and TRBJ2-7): DAGVTQSPTHLIKTRGQQVTLRCSPKSGHDTVSWYQQALGQGPQFIFQYYEEEERQRGNFPDRFSGHQFPNYSSELNVNALLLGDSALYLCASSFRDRGSDEQYFGPGTRLTVT.

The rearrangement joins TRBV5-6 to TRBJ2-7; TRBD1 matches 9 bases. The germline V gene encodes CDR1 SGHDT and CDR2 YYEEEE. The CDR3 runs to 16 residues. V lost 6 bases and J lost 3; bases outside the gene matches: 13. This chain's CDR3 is CASTDRGTRKVYEQYV. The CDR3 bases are TGTGCCAGCACGGACAGGGGAACTCGAAAAGTCTACGAGCAGTACGTC.

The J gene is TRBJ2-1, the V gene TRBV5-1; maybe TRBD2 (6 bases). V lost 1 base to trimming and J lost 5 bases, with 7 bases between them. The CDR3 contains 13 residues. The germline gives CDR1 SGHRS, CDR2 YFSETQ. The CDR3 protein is CASSLWEDNEQFF. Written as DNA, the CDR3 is TGCGCCAGCAGCTTGTGGGAGGACAATGAGCAGTTCTTC.

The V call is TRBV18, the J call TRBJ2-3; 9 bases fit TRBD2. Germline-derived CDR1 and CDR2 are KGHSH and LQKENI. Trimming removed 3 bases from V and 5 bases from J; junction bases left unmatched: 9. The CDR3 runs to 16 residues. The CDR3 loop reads CASSPASGIGLDTQYF. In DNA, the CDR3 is TGTGCCAGCTCACCGGCTAGCGGGATTGGGCTAGATACGCAGTATTTT.

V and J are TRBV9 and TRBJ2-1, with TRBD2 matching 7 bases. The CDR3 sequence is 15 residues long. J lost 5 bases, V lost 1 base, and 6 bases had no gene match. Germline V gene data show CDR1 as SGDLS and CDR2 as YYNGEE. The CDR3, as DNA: TGTGCCAGCAGCGTAACTAGCGACATAGACAATGAGCAGTTCTTC. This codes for CASSVTSDIDNEQFF. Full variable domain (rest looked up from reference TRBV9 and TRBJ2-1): DSGVTQTPKHLITATGQRVTLRCSPRSGDLSVYWYQQSLDQGLQFLIQYYNGEERAKGNILERFSAQQFPDLHSELNLSSLELGDSALYFCASSVTSDIDNEQFFGPGTRLTVL.

CDR3 in amino acids: CASSLQGPAGQFF. CDR3 coding DNA: TGCGCCAGCAGCCTCCAAGGACCAGCGGGTCAGTTCTTC. The chain links TRBV4-1 to TRBJ2-1, with D possibly matching TRBD2 (6 bases). Looked up from germline, CDR1 is MGHRA and CDR2 is YSYEKL. The CDR3 runs to 13 residues. V lost 4 bases, J lost 13 bases, and 17 bases lay in between.

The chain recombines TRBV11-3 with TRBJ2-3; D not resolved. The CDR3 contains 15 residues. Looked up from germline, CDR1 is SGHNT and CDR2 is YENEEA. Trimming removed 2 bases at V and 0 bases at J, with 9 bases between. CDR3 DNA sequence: TGTGCCAGCAGCTTAAACTCCCCGAGCACAGATACGCAGTATTTT. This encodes CASSLNSPSTDTQYF. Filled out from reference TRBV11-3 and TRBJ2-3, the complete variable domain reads EAGVVQSPRYKIIEKKQPVAFWCNPISGHNTLYWYLQNLGQGPELLIRYENEEAVDDSQLPKDRFSAERLKGVDSTLKIQPAELGDSAVYLCASSLNSPSTDTQYFGPGTRLTVL.

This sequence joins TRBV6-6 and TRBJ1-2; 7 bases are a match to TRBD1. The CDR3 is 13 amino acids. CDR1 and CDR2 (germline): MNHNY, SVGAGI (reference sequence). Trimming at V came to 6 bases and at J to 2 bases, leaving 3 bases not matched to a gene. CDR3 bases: TGTGCCAGCAGGCGGGACAGAAACTATGGCTACACCTTC. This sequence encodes CASRRDRNYGYTF.

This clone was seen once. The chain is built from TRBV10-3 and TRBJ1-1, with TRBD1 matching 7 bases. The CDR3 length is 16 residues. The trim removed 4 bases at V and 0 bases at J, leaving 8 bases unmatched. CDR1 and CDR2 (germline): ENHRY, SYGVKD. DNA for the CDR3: TGTGCCATCAGTGGCGGGACAGCTCCCCTGAACACTGAAGCTTTCTTT. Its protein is CAISGGTAPLNTEAFF.